The source of this TCR beta chain is a study of blood T cell repertoires in COVID-19 (TCRdb year 2020). Some background on the complete study: Samples from collaborators originated in the United States, Italy and Spain and spanned both the acute and convalescent phases of COVID-19. The material from the prospective study consisted of cDNA or gDNA derived from T cells, B-cell-depleted T cells, or PBMCs. Subjects who had been exposed to COVID-19, were actively infected with it, or had recovered from it provided the deeply sampled blood TCRbeta repertoires that made up the dataset. The repertoires were released in a freely available public database intended as a resource for research on the immune response to SARS-CoV-2. The samples were drawn from two sources: the first 160 participants of the ongoing ImmuneRACE study, and 950 to 1,500 subjects contributed by 6 global collaborators. A de-identified subject ID, COVID-19 status, age in years and sex were almost always included in the sample metadata. Where available, HLA class I and class II types were taken from metadata supplied by the sample provider and were not determined by assay-based typing. Broad study findings and their caveats: How much clinical and demographic metadata was included differed by source and by participant, and the metadata was provided uncurated.

CDR3 length: 13 amino acids, cysteine to phenylalanine. Only the CDR3 region is kept as DNA, spanning 39 bases read in frame from base 1. After removal of 3 bases from V and 7 bases from J, the junction retains 3 bases not matched to a gene. The germline V gene specifies SNHLY as CDR1 and FYNNEI as CDR2. Each collaborating institution followed its own protocols to collect whole blood in K2EDTA tubes. For TCRbeta analysis, collaborator samples were shipped as frozen whole blood, as isolated PBMCs, or as DNA extracted from either sample type. This clone came up once. Its cognate antigen has yet to be identified. No base quality values were provided; no much bigger clone lies one nucleotide off. The immunoSEQ Assay, a bias-controlled multiplex PCR, was used to amplify TCRbeta CDR3 regions from genomic DNA. The authors processed their data as follows. Nucleated cell counts per sample were estimated from amplification of reference gene primers within the assay. To quantify the absolute abundance of each unique TCRbeta CDR3 rearrangement, sequence reads were collapsed and filtered. For each sample, productive Simpson clonality was calculated as the square root of Simpson's diversity index across productive rearrangements. TCRdb re-hosts the immuneACCESS table, in-frame sequences only. Its copies lack some clones; in the studies checked, an unresolved V gene accounts for under half of them, and the cause for the rest is not known. D and trimming were read from the DNA, whereas the V and J calls and clone size are those reported in that table. For this sample there are about 160,000 clones; roughly 90% appear just once. Roughly 2.3% of the sample belongs to the ten largest clones.

The material sequenced was peripheral blood. Recombination connected TRBV2 to TRBJ2-1, and 7 junction bases match TRBD2. The clonotype was recovered from a man aged 18 to 35 with acute or convalescent COVID-19. The nucleotide sequence reads as follows: TGTGCCAGCAGTGATGGACTAGTGAATGAGCAGTTCTTC. Translated, it gives CASSDGLVNEQFF.